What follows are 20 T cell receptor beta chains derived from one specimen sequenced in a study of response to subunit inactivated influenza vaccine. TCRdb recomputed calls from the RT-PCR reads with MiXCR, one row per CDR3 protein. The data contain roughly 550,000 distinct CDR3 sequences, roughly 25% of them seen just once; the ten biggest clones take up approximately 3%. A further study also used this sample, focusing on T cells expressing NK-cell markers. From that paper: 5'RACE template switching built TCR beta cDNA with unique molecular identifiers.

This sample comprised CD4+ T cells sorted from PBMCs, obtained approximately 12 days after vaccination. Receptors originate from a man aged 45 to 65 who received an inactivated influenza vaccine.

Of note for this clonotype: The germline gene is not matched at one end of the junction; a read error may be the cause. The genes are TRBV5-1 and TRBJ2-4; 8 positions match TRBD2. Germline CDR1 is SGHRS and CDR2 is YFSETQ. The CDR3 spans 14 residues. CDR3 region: CASSLAGTENIQYF. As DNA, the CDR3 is TGTGCCAGCAGCTTAGCGGGGACGGAAAACATTCAGTACTTC.

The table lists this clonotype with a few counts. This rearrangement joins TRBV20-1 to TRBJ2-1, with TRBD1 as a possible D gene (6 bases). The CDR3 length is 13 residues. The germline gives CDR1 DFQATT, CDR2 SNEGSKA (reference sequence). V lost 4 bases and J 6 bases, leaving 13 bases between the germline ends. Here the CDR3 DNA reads TGCAGTGCTACCAGGACAGCTTCCAATGAGCAGTTCTTC. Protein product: CSATRTASNEQFF.

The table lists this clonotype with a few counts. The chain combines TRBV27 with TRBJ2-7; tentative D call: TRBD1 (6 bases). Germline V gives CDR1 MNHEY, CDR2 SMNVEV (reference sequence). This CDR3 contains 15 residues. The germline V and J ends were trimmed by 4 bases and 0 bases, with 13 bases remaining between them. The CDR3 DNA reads TGTGCCAGCAGTTCACCGACAGGTTCCTCCTACGAGCAGTACTTC. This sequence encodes CASSSPTGSSYEQYF.

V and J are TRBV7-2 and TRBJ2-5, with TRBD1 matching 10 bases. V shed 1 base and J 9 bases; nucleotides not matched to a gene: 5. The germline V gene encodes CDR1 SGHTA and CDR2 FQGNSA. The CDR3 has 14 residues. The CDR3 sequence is CASSLGRQGASQYF. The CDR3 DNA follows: TGTGCCAGCAGCTTAGGCAGACAGGGGGCGTCCCAGTACTTC.

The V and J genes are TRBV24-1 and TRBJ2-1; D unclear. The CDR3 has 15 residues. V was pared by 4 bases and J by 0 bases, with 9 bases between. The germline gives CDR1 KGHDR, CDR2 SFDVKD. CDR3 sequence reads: CATSESMSSYNEQFF. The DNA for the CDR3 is TGTGCCACCAGTGAGTCTATGAGCTCCTACAATGAGCAGTTCTTC.

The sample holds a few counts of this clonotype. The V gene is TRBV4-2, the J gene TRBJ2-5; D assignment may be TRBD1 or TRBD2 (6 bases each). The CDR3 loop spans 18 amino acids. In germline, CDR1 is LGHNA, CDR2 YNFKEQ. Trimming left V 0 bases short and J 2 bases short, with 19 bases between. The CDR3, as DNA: TGTGCCAGCAGCCAAGAGGGGACAAGGAGGGGGGTACAAGAGACCCAGTACTTC. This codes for CASSQEGTRRGVQETQYF.

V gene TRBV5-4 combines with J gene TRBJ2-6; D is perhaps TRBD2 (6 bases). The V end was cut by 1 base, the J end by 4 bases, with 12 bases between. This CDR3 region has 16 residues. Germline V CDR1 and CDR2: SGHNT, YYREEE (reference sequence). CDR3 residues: CASSLYGSPGANVLTF. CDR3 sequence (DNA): TGTGCCAGCAGCTTGTACGGGAGTCCCGGGGCCAACGTCCTGACTTTC.

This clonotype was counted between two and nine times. CDR3: CSASAPLLAMETQYF. CDR3 nucleotides: TGCAGTGCTAGCGCACCCCTACTAGCGATGGAGACCCAGTACTTC. The chain employs TRBV20-1 and TRBJ2-5, with 7 bases aligning to TRBD2. In germline, CDR1 is DFQATT, CDR2 SNEGSKA (reference sequence). V shed 3 bases and J 5 bases; nucleotides not matched to a gene: 12. The CDR3 has 15 residues.

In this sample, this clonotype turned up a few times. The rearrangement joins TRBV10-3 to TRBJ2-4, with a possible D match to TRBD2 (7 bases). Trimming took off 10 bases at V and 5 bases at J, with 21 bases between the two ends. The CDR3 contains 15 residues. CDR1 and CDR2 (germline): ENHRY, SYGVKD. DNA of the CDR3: TGTGCCAGCGGACTGGGGGGGGGCCGGGAAAACATTCAGTACTTC. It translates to CASGLGGGRENIQYF.

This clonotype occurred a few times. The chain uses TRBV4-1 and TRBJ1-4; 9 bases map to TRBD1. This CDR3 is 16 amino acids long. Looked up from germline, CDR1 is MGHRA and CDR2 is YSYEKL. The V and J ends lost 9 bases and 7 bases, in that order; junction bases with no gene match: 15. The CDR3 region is CASSTGGAAPSEKLFF. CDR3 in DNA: TGCGCCAGTAGCACAGGGGGCGCGGCGCCTAGTGAAAAACTGTTTTTT.

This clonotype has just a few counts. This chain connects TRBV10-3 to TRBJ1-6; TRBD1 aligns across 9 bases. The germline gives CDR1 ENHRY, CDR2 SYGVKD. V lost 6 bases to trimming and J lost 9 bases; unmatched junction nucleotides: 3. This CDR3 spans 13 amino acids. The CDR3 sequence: CAIRDRGSSPLHF. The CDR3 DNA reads TGTGCCATCAGGGACAGGGGCAGTTCACCCCTCCACTTT.

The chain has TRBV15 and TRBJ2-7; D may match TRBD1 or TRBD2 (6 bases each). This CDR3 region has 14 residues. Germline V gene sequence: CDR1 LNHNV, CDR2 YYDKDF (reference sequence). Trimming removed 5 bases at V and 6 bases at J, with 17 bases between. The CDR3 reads CATSPTGLGGEQYF. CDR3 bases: TGTGCCACCAGCCCAACAGGGTTGGGGGGCGAGCAGTACTTC. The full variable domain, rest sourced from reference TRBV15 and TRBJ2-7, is DAMVIQNPRYQVTQFGKPVTLSCSQTLNHNVMYWYQQKSSQAPKLLFHYYDKDFNNEADTPDNFQSRRPNTSFCFLDIRSPGLGDTAMYLCATSPTGLGGEQYFGPGTRLTVT.

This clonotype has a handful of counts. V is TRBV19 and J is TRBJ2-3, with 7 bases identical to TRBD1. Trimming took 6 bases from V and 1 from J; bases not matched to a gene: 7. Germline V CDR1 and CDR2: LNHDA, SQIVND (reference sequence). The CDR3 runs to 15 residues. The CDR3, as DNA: TGTGCCAGTAGCCAACACAGGGGTCGCACAGATACGCAGTATTTT. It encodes CASSQHRGRTDTQYF.

CDR3 nucleotides: TGTGCCAGCAGACTAGCGGGGGGTTTCAATGAGCAGTTCTTC. Encoded protein: CASRLAGGFNEQFF. The rearrangement joins TRBV12-3 or TRBV12-4 to TRBJ2-1, with 12 bases matching TRBD2. The J segment lost 6 bases and the V segment lost 6 bases, leaving 3 bases of the junction unmatched. This CDR3 region has 14 residues.

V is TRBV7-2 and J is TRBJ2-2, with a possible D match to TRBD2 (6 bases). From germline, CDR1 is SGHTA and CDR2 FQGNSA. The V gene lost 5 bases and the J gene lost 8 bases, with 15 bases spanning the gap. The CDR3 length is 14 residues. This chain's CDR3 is CASSTRLVAGELFF. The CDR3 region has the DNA TGTGCCAGCAGCACCCGACTAGTGGCTGGGGAGCTGTTTTTT.

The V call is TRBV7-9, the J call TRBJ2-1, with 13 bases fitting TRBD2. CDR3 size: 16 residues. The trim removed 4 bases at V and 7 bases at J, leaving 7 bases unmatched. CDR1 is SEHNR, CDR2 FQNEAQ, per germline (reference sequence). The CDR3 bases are TGTGCCAGCAGCTCCCGGACTAGCGGGAGAACGAATGAGCAGTTCTTC. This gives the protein CASSSRTSGRTNEQFF.

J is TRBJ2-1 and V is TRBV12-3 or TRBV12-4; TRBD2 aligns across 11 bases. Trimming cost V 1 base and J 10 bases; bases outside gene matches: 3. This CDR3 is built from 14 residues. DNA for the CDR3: TGTGCCAGCAGTTTAGTCGGGACTAGCGGCGAGCAGTTCTTC. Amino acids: CASSLVGTSGEQFF.

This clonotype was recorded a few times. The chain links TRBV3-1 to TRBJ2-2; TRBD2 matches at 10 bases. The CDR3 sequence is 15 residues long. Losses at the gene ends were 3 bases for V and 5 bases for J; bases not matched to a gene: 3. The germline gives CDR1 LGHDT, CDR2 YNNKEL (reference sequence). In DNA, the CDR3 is TGTGCCAGCAGCCATTCTAGCGGGAGAACCGGGGAGCTGTTTTTT. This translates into CASSHSSGRTGELFF.

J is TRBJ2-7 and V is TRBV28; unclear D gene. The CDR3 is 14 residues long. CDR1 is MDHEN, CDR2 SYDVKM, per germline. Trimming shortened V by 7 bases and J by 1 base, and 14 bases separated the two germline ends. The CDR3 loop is CASTSSRRSYEQYF. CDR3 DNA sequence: TGTGCCAGCACGTCGTCTAGACGGTCCTACGAGCAGTACTTC. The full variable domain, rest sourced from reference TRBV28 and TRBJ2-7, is DVKVTQSSRYLVKRTGEKVFLECVQDMDHENMFWYRQDPGLGLRLIYFSYDVKMKEKGDIPEGYSVSREKKERFSLILESASTNQTSMYLCASTSSRRSYEQYFGPGTRLTVT.

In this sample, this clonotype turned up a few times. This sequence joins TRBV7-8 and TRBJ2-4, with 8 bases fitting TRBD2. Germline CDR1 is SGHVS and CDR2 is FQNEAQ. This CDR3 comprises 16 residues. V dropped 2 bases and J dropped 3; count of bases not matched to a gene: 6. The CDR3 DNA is TGTGCCAGCAGCTTATTTAGCGGGGAGGTCAAAAACATTCAGTACTTC. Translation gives CASSLFSGEVKNIQYF. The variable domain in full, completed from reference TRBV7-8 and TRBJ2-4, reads GAGVSQSPRYKVAKRGQDVALRCDPISGHVSLFWYQQALGQGPEFLTYFQNEAQLDKSGLPSDRFFAERPEGSVSTLKIQRTQQEDSAVYLCASSLFSGEVKNIQYFGAGTRLSVL.